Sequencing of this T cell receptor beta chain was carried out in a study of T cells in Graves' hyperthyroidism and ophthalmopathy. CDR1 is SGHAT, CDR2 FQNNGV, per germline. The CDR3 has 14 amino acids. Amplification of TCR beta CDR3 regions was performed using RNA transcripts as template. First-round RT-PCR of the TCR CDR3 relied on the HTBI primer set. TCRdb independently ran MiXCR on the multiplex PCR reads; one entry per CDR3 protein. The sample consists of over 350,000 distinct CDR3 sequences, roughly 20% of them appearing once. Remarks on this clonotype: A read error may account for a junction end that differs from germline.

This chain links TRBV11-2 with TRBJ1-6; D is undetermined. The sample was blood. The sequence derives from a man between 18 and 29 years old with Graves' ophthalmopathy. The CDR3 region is CASSRHPYNSPFHF. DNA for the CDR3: TGTGCCAGCAGCAGACACCCATATAATTCACCCTTCCACTTT.